This note documents a single T cell receptor (beta chain) sequence. Under the authors' procedure: Amplifying reference gene primers gave estimates of nucleated cell counts. The data were produced by immunoSEQ multiplex PCR, yet TCRdb's version contains in-frame clones alone and is incomplete. V and J calls and clone size are copied from that table; D and trimming were computed from the DNA. In the table there are about 330,000 clones, approximately 87% of which are singletons. Trimming shortened V by 2 bases and J by 12 bases, and 8 bases separated the two germline ends. The CDR3 loop spans 12 amino acids. Germline CDR1 reads SGHAT; CDR2 reads FQNNGV. These data come from a study of blood T cell repertoires in COVID-19. Study context: From T cells, B-cell-depleted T cells, or PBMCs came the material, which was cDNA or gDNA.

Material: PBMCs or T cells enriched from blood (not recorded which). The receptor's source is a woman aged 30 to 39 who had recovered from COVID-19. The V gene is TRBV11-2, the J gene TRBJ1-6, with D possibly matching TRBD1 (5 bases). The CDR3 coding sequence is TGTGCCAGCAGCTTAAGGGGCCAACCCCTCCACTTT. Encoded protein: CASSLRGQPLHF.